The subject of this entry is one T cell receptor beta chain. Its antigen is unidentified. CDR1 and CDR2 from the germline V gene are SGHTA and FQGNSA. CDR3 size: 15 residues. The source of the sample is a study of CXCR3-negative and CXCR3-positive naive CD8 T cells. Notes on the study in general: Each naive subset displayed comparably high diversity, whereas memory CD8+ cells displayed much lower diversity. Whereas memory cells differed, naive CXCR3-negative and CXCR3-positive cells shared similar TRBV-TRBJ usage. Hydrophobicity of TRB CDR3s was greater in CXCR3-positive naive cells than in CXCR3-negative naive cells.

TRB cDNA was prepared as libraries by UMI-labeled 5' RACE. From its re-call of the 5' RACE reads, TCRdb lists each CDR3 protein once, without DNA. Here the sample table reports fewer than 90,000 distinct CDR3 sequences. Triplicate sorts of some 300,000 cells per CD8+ subset. By phenotype, naive CD8+ T cells were CD45RO-CCR7+CD27+CD95-. The V gene is TRBV7-2, the J gene TRBJ2-5; there is no DNA to check the TCRdb D call of TRBD2. The sequenced sample consisted of naive CXCR3+ CD8+ T cells from blood. Subset meaning: CD45RO-CCR7+CD27+CD95- naive CD8+ T cells expressing CXCR3 (TNR3+). The clonotype comes from a human donor in good health. Some clones in this sample may be carry-over from other donors' samples. The CDR3 loop reads CASSPGTSVIETQYF.